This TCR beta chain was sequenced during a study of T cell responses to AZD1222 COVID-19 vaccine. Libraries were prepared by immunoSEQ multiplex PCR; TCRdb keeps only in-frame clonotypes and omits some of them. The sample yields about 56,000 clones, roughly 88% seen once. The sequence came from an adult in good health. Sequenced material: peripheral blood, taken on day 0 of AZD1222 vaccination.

The CDR3 spells CASSIRTDYGETQYF. The CDR3, as DNA: TGTGCCAGTAGTATAAGGACAGACTATGGGGAGACCCAGTACTTC. The chain couples TRBV19 to TRBJ2-5; possibly TRBD1 for D (6 bases). The V gene lost 2 bases and the J gene lost 5 bases, with 15 bases spanning the gap. The CDR3 is made up of 15 amino acids. Germline V gene lookup returns CDR1 LNHDA and CDR2 SQIVND (reference sequence).